The entry that follows covers one T cell receptor beta chain sequence. The target of this receptor is not known. No base quality values were provided; no much bigger clone lies one nucleotide off. One collaborating source in Seattle enrolled patients while the patients were actively infected and followed the patients over time throughout the course of disease. Each collaborating institution followed its own protocols to collect whole blood in K2EDTA tubes. Collaborator samples were shipped for TCRbeta analysis as frozen whole blood, isolated PBMCs, or DNA extracted from either sample type. Trimming removed 3 bases from V and 4 bases from J; the gene matches leave 9 bases unexplained. From cysteine to phenylalanine, the CDR3 is 17 amino acids long. The read is trimmed to its CDR3 DNA, 51 bases read in frame from base 1. In the germline V gene, CDR1 corresponds to SGHVS and CDR2 to FNYEAQ. The immunoSEQ Assay, a bias-controlled multiplex PCR, was used to amplify TCRbeta CDR3 regions from genomic DNA. The paper's data handling went like this. Nucleated cell counts per sample were estimated from amplification of reference gene primers within the assay. To quantify the absolute abundance of each unique TCRbeta CDR3 rearrangement, sequence reads were collapsed and filtered. For each sample, productive Simpson clonality was calculated by taking the square root of Simpson's diversity index across productive rearrangements. TCRdb holds this immuneACCESS table with in-frame rearrangements only. Some clones are missing; in checked studies, unresolved V genes explain under half, and the rest has no known cause. Clone size and V and J calls were adopted from that table, with D and trimming inferred from the DNA. The sample table shows roughly 500,000 clones, and roughly 87% are seen once. Roughly 0.9% of the sample lies in the top ten.

These data belong to a study of blood T cell repertoires in COVID-19 (dated by TCRdb to the early 2020s). Concerning the study at large: Collaborator samples came from the United States, Italy and Spain and covered acute and convalescent phases of COVID-19. The material from the prospective study consisted of cDNA or gDNA derived from T cells, B-cell-depleted T cells, or PBMCs. Samples were obtained from the ongoing ImmuneRACE study (first 160 participants) and from 1,200 or so subjects provided by 6 global collaborators. The sample metadata nearly always contained a de-identified subject ID, COVID-19 status, age in years and sex. Where HLA class I and class II types were available, the types were taken from metadata supplied by the sample provider, not from assay-based typing. A freely available public database, intended as a resource for researchers studying the immune response to SARS-CoV-2, is where the repertoires were released. Deeply sampled blood TCRbeta repertoires from subjects exposed to, actively infected with, or recovered from COVID-19 were included in the dataset.

Broader findings and caveats from the paper: Clinical and demographic metadata were provided uncurated, with the amount varying by source and participant.

What was sequenced was peripheral blood. Recombination joined TRBV7-6 with TRBJ2-7, and TRBD2 aligns with 13 junction nucleotides. This receptor was taken from a man between 18 and 35 years old with COVID-19, enrolled during active disease. The CDR3 protein is CASSFRLAGGLPYEQYF. DNA sequence: TGTGCCAGCAGCTTTAGACTAGCGGGGGGACTACCGTACGAGCAGTACTTC.